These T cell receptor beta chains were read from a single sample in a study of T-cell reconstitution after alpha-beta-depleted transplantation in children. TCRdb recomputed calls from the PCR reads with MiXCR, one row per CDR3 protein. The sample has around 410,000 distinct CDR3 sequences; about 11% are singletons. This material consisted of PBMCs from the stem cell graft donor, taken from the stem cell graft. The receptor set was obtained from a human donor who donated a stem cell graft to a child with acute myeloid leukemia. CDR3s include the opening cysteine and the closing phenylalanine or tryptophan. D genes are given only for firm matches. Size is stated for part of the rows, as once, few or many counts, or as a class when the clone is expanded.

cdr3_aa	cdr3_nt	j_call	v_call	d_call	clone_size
CASSSALYEQYF	TGTGCCAGCAGTTCCGCCCTCTACGAGCAGTACTTC	TRBJ2-7	TRBV12-3/TRBV12-4	-	-
CASSYSGQGSLLDTQYF	TGTGCCAGCAGTTACTCGGGGCAGGGCAGTCTGCTAGATACGCAGTATTTT	TRBJ2-3	TRBV6-5	-	few
CASTYGTENTEAFF	TGTGCCAGCACCTACGGGACAGAGAACACTGAAGCTTTCTTT	TRBJ1-1	TRBV7-2	TRBD1	many
CASSQEFRDYGYTF	TGTGCCAGCAGCCAAGAGTTTAGGGACTATGGCTACACCTTC	TRBJ1-2	TRBV4-2	-	few
CASSLASPFPGLNLKSYEQYF	TGTGCCAGCAGCTTAGCCAGCCCCTTTCCGGGCCTCAATCTAAAATCCTACGAGCAGTACTTC	TRBJ2-7	TRBV7-8	-	few
CASSLRETQETQYF	TGTGCCAGCAGTTTACGAGAGACCCAAGAGACCCAGTACTTC	TRBJ2-5	TRBV12-3/TRBV12-4	-	many
CASSSGQAGFAGANVLTF	TGCGCCAGCAGCTCCGGACAGGCAGGATTCGCTGGGGCCAACGTCCTGACTTTC	TRBJ2-6	TRBV5-1	TRBD1	-
CASSFYRGGDNEQFF	TGTGCCAGCAGTTTTTACAGGGGTGGTGACAATGAGCAGTTCTTC	TRBJ2-1	TRBV28	TRBD1	few
CASSRASTDTQYF	TGTGCCAGCAGTAGGGCCAGCACAGATACGCAGTATTTT	TRBJ2-3	TRBV5-4	-	many
CASSLGRHYEQYF	TGTGCCAGCAGCTTGGGACGGCACTACGAGCAGTACTTC	TRBJ2-7	TRBV5-6	-	many
CASSVPRTSGGAEQFF	TGTGCCAGCAGCGTCCCCCGGACTAGCGGGGGGGCCGAGCAGTTCTTC	TRBJ2-1	TRBV7-2	TRBD2	many
CSAEEGGWDQPQHF	TGCAGTGCAGAGGAGGGGGGCTGGGATCAGCCCCAGCATTTT	TRBJ1-5	TRBV20-1	-	-
CASRADGLNTEAFF	TGTGCCAGCAGGGCAGACGGCCTGAACACTGAAGCTTTCTTT	TRBJ1-1	TRBV2	-	-
CASKVRDTNSYEQYF	TGTGCCAGCAAGGTTCGGGACACCAACTCCTACGAGCAGTACTTC	TRBJ2-7	TRBV27	-	few